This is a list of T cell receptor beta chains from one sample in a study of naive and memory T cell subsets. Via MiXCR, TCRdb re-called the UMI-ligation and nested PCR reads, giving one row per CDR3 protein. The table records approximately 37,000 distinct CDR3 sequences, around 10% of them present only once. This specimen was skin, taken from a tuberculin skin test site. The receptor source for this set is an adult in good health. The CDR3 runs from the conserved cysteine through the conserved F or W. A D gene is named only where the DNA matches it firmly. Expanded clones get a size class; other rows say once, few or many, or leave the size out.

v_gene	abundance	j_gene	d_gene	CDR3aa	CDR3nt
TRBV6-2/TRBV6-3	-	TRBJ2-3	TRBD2	CASSYSTSGGQTRSTDTQYF	TGTGCCAGCAGTTACTCGACTAGCGGGGGCCAGACACGAAGCACAGATACGCAGTATTTT
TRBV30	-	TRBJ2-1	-	CAWNRGVNEQFF	TGTGCCTGGAATAGGGGGGTCAATGAGCAGTTCTTC
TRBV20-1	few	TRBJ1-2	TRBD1	CSAWSGQGAIGDTF	TGCAGTGCCTGGTCGGGACAGGGGGCGATTGGCGACACCTTC
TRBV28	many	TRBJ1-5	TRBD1	CASSLTGVQPQHF	TGTGCCAGCAGTCTTACAGGGGTTCAGCCCCAGCATTTT
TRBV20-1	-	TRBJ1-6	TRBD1	CSARGKRDRGNYNSPLHF	TGCAGTGCTAGGGGGAAACGAGACAGGGGTAACTATAATTCACCCCTCCACTTT
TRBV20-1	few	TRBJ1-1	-	CSARQEEAFF	TGCAGTGCTAGACAGGAAGAAGCTTTCTTT
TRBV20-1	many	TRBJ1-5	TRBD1	CSASTGQGVWLGNQPQHF	TGCAGTGCTAGCACCGGACAGGGGGTTTGGTTAGGCAATCAGCCCCAGCATTTT
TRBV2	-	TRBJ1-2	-	CASSEKAAAYGYTF	TGTGCCAGCAGTGAGAAAGCAGCAGCCTATGGCTACACCTTC
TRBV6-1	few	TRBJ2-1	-	CASQSNGAESQFF	TGTGCCAGCCAATCTAATGGGGCGGAGTCTCAGTTCTTC
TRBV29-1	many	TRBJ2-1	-	CSVDSTEYNEQFF	TGCAGCGTTGATTCCACAGAATACAATGAGCAGTTCTTC
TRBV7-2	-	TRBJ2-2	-	CASSPRGGLNTGELFF	TGTGCCAGCAGCCCAAGAGGGGGACTGAACACCGGGGAGCTGTTTTTT
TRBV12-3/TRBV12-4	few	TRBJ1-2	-	CASSSDCLYGYTF	TGTGCCAGCAGTTCGGACTGTTTATATGGCTACACCTTC
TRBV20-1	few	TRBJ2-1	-	CSARDYRGAYNEQFF	TGCAGTGCTAGAGATTACCGAGGGGCCTACAATGAGCAGTTCTTC
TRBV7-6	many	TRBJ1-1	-	CASSPRFTLDRNTEAFF	TGTGCCAGCAGCCCCCGTTTCACCCTCGACAGGAACACTGAAGCTTTCTTT
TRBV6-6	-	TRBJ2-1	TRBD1	CASSEDREVNEQFF	TGTGCCAGCAGTGAGGACAGGGAGGTCAATGAGCAGTTCTTC
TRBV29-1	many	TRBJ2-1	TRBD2	CSVDKREGGNEQFF	TGCAGCGTTGACAAGCGGGAGGGCGGAAATGAGCAGTTCTTC
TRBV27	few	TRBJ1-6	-	CASSPRHGPGSYNSPLHF	TGTGCCAGCAGTCCGCGGCACGGACCTGGGTCTTATAATTCACCCCTCCACTTT
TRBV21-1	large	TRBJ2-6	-	CASSKANEGISGANVLTF	TGTGCCAGCAGCAAAGCCAACGAGGGAATATCAGGGGCCAACGTCCTGACTTTC
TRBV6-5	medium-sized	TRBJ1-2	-	CASSSAHTAANYGYTF	TGTGCCAGCAGTTCCGCTCACACCGCAGCTAACTATGGCTACACCTTC
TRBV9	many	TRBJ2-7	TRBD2	CASSPRGGPNYEQYF	TGTGCCAGCAGCCCCCGGGGGGGCCCCAACTACGAGCAGTACTTC
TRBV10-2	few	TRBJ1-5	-	CASSEYGDQPQHF	TGCGCCAGCAGTGAGTATGGGGATCAGCCCCAGCATTTT
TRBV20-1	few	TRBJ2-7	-	CSARDMAGPYYEQYF	TGCAGTGCTAGAGATATGGCAGGGCCTTACTACGAGCAGTACTTC